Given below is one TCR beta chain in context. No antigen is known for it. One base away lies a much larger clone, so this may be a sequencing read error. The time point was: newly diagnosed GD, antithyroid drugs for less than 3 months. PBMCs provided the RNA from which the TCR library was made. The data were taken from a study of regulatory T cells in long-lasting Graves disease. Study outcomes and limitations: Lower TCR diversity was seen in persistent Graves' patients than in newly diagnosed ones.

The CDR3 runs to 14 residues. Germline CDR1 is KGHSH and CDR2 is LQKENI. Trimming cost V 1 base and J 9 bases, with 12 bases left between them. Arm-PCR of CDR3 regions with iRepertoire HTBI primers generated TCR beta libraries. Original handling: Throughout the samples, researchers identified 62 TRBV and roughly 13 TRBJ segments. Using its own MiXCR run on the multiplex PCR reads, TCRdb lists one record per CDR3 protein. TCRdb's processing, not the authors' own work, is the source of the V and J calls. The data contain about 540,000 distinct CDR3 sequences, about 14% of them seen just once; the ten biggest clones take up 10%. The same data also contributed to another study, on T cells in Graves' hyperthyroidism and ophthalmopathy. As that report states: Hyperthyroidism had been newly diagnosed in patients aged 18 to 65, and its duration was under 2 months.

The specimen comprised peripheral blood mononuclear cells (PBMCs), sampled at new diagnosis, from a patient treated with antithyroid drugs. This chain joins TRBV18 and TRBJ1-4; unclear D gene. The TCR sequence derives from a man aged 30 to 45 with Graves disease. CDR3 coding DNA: TGTGCCAGCTCACCACGAGACATCGGCAAAAAACTGTTTTTT. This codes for CASSPRDIGKKLFF.